Presented here are 20 T cell receptor beta chains from one specimen sequenced in a study of memory CD4+ T cells and cytomegalovirus serostatus. The sort gate was single viable CD3+CD4+CD8-CD45RO+ cells for memory CD4+ T cells. Clones were read by immunoSEQ multiplex PCR, and TCRdb kept only the in-frame ones, dropping some. This table has roughly 76,000 clones, roughly 80% appearing once. Sequencing was done on a sample of memory CD4+ T cells from blood. Receptor source: an adult in good health and CMV-seropositive.

The rearrangement uses TRBV30 and TRBJ2-5; 11 bases agree with TRBD1. The CDR3 covers 13 residues. V trimming: 7 bases; J trimming: 3 bases; junction bases outside the gene matches: 4. In germline, CDR1 is GTSNPN, CDR2 SVGIG (reference sequence). CDR3 coding DNA: TGTGCCTCCGGGACAGGGGGGGAAGAGACCCAGTACTTC. It specifies CASGTGGEETQYF.

There are a few counts of this clone. As DNA, the CDR3 is TGTGCCAGCAGATCCACGGGGAGCGGGGGAAAACTGTTTTTT. Translated, it gives CASRSTGSGGKLFF. The chain joins TRBV7-2 to TRBJ1-4; TRBD1 might be the D (5 bases). Germline V gene data show CDR1 as SGHTA and CDR2 as FQGNSA. Trimming cost V 6 bases and J 10 bases, with 18 bases left between them. This CDR3 comprises 14 residues. Using reference TRBV7-2 and TRBJ1-4 for the parts outside the CDR3, the full variable domain is GAGVSQSPSNKVTEKGKDVELRCDPISGHTALYWYRQSLGQGLEFLIYFQGNSAPDKSGLPSDRFSAERTGGSVSTLTIQRTQQEDSAVYLCASRSTGSGGKLFFGSGTQLSVL.

The chain uses TRBV11-2 and TRBJ2-7, with 8 nucleotides matching TRBD1. CDR1 is SGHAT, CDR2 FQNNGV, per germline. CDR3 length: 15 amino acids. The junction had 7 bases not matched to a gene; V was cut back by 5 bases and J by 1 base. The CDR3 sequence: CASSPQGARSYEQYF. The CDR3, as DNA: TGTGCCAGCAGCCCTCAGGGGGCGCGATCCTACGAGCAGTACTTC.

Here the CDR3 DNA reads TGTGCCAGCACCACATCTGAGGGAAACTATGGCTACACCTTC. This encodes CASTTSEGNYGYTF. The J gene is TRBJ1-2, the V gene TRBV6-6; D unclear. Deletions cut 7 bases from V and 2 bases from J, with 14 bases between. This CDR3 has 14 amino acids. Germline CDR1 is MNHNY and CDR2 is SVGAGI (reference sequence).

The genes are TRBV28 and TRBJ2-1; TRBD2 matches 9 bases. Germline V CDR1 and CDR2: MDHEN, SYDVKM. V lost 2 bases to trimming and J lost 4 bases; unmatched junction nucleotides: 3. This CDR3 contains 15 residues. The chain's CDR3 is CASSLPSGGYNEQFF. For the CDR3, the DNA is TGTGCCAGCAGTTTACCCAGCGGGGGGTACAATGAGCAGTTCTTC. Complete variable domain (other parts from reference TRBV28 and TRBJ2-1): DVKVTQSSRYLVKRTGEKVFLECVQDMDHENMFWYRQDPGLGLRLIYFSYDVKMKEKGDIPEGYSVSREKKERFSLILESASTNQTSMYLCASSLPSGGYNEQFFGPGTRLTVL.

The sample holds one count of this clone. The rearrangement uses TRBV5-5 and TRBJ1-4; D gene ambiguous. The CDR3 length is 15 residues. Deletions cut 1 base from V and 0 bases from J, with 7 bases between. In germline, CDR1 is SGHKS, CDR2 YYEKEE (reference sequence). CDR3 in amino acids: CASSLFSTTNEKLFF. The CDR3 DNA sequence: TGTGCCAGCAGCTTGTTCTCGACAACTAATGAAAAACTGTTTTTT.

The V gene is TRBV5-4, the J gene TRBJ1-4, with D possibly matching TRBD1 (5 bases). V was trimmed by 1 base and J by 8 bases, leaving 18 bases between them. The CDR3 length is 16 residues. Germline-derived CDR1 and CDR2 are SGHNT and YYREEE (reference sequence). In DNA form, the CDR3 reads TGTGCCAGCAGCTTGAGTATAGGTCAGGGAAACGAAAAACTGTTTTTT. Amino acids: CASSLSIGQGNEKLFF.

The chain couples TRBV7-9 to TRBJ1-2; no clear D. Germline loops: CDR1 SEHNR, CDR2 FQNEAQ (reference sequence). The CDR3 spans 14 residues. With 2 bases removed from V and 1 base from J, the gap between germline ends came to 8 bases. CDR3 in amino acids: CASSLTGGNYGYTF. The CDR3 nucleotides are TGTGCCAGCAGCTTAACGGGCGGTAACTATGGCTACACCTTC.

The CDR3: CASSDTDSRVHGYTF. For the CDR3, the DNA is TGTGCCAGCAGTGACACTGACAGCAGGGTCCATGGCTACACCTTC. The chain carries TRBV28 and TRBJ1-2; tentative D call: TRBD1 (5 bases). The CDR3 is 15 residues long. From germline, CDR1 is MDHEN and CDR2 SYDVKM. Trimming removed 5 bases from V and 6 bases from J, with 19 bases in between.

This clone was picked up a small number of times. The chain's CDR3 is CASTTRQAYNEQFF. The CDR3 DNA reads as TGTGCCAGCACTACCCGACAGGCTTACAATGAGCAGTTCTTC. This rearrangement joins TRBV7-2 to TRBJ2-1, with D tentatively TRBD1 (6 bases). V was pared by 7 bases and J by 4 bases, with 14 bases between. There are 14 residues in the CDR3. Germline loops: CDR1 SGHTA, CDR2 FQGNSA.

This clone was detected a few times. Here the CDR3 DNA reads TGCGCCAGCAGCTTGAGGTCGACGGGCTCGTTAATGAACACTGAAGCTTTCTTT. The encoded protein is CASSLRSTGSLMNTEAFF. The chain combines TRBV5-1 with TRBJ1-1; D is unclear. Germline V gives CDR1 SGHRS, CDR2 YFSETQ. The CDR3 spans 18 residues. V was cut by 1 base and J by 0 bases, with 19 bases left in between.

The V gene is TRBV30, the J gene TRBJ1-3; D is possibly TRBD1 (5 bases). The V and J ends lost 4 bases and 0 bases respectively, with 16 bases between them. CDR3 length: 16 residues. Germline V CDR1 and CDR2: GTSNPN, SVGIG (reference sequence). The CDR3 DNA reads as TGTGCCTGGACGAGGGACGGCCTATACTCTGGAAACACCATATATTTT. This codes for CAWTRDGLYSGNTIYF.

This clone was picked up one time. The CDR3 nucleotides read TGTGCCAGCTCGTCCGACAGGGCATCGTCTGGGGCCAACGTCCTGACTTTC. Its protein is CASSSDRASSGANVLTF. This chain joins TRBV18 and TRBJ2-6; 7 positions agree with TRBD1. The trim removed 6 bases at V and 1 base at J, leaving 9 bases unmatched. Looked up from germline, CDR1 is KGHSH and CDR2 is LQKENI. CDR3 length: 17 residues.

This rearrangement joins TRBV4-1 to TRBJ1-2; TRBD1 agrees at 7 bases. The CDR3 extends over 16 amino acids. Germline V gene sequence: CDR1 MGHRA, CDR2 YSYEKL. The J segment lost 3 bases and the V segment lost 0 bases, leaving 7 bases of the junction unmatched. CDR3 nucleotide sequence: TGCGCCAGCAGCCAAGACCCGACAGGGAGGTACTATGGCTACACCTTC. Its translation: CASSQDPTGRYYGYTF.

The chain links TRBV7-8 to TRBJ2-3, with D possibly being TRBD2 (6 bases). Trimming cost V 1 base and J 1 base, with 15 bases left between them. Germline loops: CDR1 SGHVS, CDR2 FQNEAQ. The CDR3 has 17 residues. The CDR3 reads CASSLGERWGGTDTQYF. CDR3 nucleotide sequence: TGTGCCAGCAGCTTAGGGGAGCGGTGGGGGGGCACAGATACGCAGTATTTT.

V and J are TRBV29-1 and TRBJ1-5; D gene uncertain. V dropped 0 bases and J dropped 4 bases, with 7 bases sitting between them. Germline CDR1 is SQVTM and CDR2 is ANQGSEA. CDR3 length: 13 amino acids. The CDR3 nucleotides are TGCAGCGTTGAAGAAGGTTTAAATCAGCCCCAGCATTTT. Translating it yields CSVEEGLNQPQHF.

The chain couples TRBV6-6 to TRBJ1-4, with D unresolved. Trimming took 6 bases from V and 0 from J, leaving 8 bases between them. The germline CDR1 and CDR2 sequences are MNHNY and SVGAGI (reference sequence). The CDR3 loop spans 14 amino acids. The CDR3 DNA reads as TGTGCCAGCAGGAAAGCCGCAACTAATGAAAAACTGTTTTTT. Protein: CASRKAATNEKLFF.

This clone was counted only a few times. V is TRBV19 and J is TRBJ2-2; possible D gene TRBD1, 5 bases. The V end was cut by 8 bases, the J end by 3 bases, with 7 bases between. The CDR3 covers 12 residues. Germline assignment: CDR1 LNHDA and CDR2 SQIVND (reference sequence). This CDR3 reads CASVTDTGELFF. In DNA form, the CDR3 reads TGTGCCAGTGTGACAGACACCGGGGAGCTGTTTTTT.

The rearrangement joins TRBV19 to TRBJ1-2; 8 nucleotides line up with TRBD1. V lost 7 bases and J lost 1; bases outside the gene matches: 14. This CDR3 contains 17 residues. Germline V gene lookup returns CDR1 LNHDA and CDR2 SQIVND (reference sequence). The DNA of the CDR3 is TGTGCCAGTACCAGGGGGGGACAGGCGCTACTTAACTATGGCTACACCTTC. Translated, it gives CASTRGGQALLNYGYTF.

This chain connects TRBV6-5 to TRBJ1-2, with D perhaps TRBD1 (5 bases). The germline gives CDR1 MNHEY, CDR2 SVGAGI. Trimming removed 5 bases from V and 2 bases from J, with 9 bases in between. The CDR3 covers 13 residues. In nucleotides, the CDR3 is TGTGCCAGCAGTAGGGGACTGAACTATGGCTACACCTTC. It codes for CASSRGLNYGYTF.